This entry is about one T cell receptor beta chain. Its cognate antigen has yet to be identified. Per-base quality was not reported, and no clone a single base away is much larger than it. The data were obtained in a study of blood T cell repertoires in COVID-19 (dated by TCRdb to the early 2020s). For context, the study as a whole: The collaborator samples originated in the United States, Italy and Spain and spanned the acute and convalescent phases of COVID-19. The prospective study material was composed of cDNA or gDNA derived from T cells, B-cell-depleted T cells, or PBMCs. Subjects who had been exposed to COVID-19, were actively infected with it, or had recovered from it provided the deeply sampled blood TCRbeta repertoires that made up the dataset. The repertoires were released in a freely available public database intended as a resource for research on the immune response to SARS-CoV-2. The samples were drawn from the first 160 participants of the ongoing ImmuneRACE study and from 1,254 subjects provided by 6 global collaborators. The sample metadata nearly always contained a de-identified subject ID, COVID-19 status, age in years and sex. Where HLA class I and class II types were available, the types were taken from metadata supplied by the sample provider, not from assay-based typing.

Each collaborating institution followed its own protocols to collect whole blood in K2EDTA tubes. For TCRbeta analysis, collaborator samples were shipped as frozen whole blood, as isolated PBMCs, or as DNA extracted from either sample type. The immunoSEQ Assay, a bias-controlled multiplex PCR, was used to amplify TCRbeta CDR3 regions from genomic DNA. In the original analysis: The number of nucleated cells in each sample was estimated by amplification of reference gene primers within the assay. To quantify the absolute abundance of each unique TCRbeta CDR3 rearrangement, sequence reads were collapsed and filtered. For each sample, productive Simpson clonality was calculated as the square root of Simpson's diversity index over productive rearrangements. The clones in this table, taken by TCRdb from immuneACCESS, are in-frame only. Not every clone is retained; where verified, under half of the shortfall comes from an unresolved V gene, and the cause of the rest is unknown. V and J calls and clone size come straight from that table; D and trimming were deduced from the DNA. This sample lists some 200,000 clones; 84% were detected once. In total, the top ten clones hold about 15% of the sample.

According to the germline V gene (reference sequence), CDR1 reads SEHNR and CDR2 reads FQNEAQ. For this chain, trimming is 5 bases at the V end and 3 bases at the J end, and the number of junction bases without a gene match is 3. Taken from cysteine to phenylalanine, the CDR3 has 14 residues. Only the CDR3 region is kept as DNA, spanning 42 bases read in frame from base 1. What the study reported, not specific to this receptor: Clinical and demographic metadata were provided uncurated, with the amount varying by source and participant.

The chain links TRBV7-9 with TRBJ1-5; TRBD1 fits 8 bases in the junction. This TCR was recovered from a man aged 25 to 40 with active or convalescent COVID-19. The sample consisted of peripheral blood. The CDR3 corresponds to CASSEDRVNQPQHF. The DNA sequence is TGTGCCAGCAGCGAGGACAGGGTCAATCAGCCCCAGCATTTT. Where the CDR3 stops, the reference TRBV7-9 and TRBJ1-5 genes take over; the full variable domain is DTGVSQNPRHKITKRGQNVTFRCDPISEHNRLYWYRQTLGQGPEFLTYFQNEAQLEKSRLLSDRFSAERPKGSFSTLEIQRTEQGDSAMYLCASSEDRVNQPQHFGDGTRLSIL.